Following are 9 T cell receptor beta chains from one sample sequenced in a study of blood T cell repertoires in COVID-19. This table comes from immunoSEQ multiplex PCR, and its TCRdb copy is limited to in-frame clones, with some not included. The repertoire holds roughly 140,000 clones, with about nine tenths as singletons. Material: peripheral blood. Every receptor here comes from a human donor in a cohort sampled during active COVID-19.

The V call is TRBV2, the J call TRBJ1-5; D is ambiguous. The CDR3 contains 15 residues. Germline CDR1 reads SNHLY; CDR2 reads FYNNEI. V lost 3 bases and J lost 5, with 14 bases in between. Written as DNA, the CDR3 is TGTGCCAGCAGTGAGAACCGCGGGGAGTATCAGCCCCAGCATTTT. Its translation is CASSENRGEYQPQHF.

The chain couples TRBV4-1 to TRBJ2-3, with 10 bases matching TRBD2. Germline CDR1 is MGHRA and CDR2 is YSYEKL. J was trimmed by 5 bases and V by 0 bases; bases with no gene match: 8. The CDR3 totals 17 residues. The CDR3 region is CASSQDVSGGAKDTQYF. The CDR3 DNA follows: TGCGCCAGCAGCCAAGATGTCAGCGGGGGGGCTAAAGATACGCAGTATTTT.

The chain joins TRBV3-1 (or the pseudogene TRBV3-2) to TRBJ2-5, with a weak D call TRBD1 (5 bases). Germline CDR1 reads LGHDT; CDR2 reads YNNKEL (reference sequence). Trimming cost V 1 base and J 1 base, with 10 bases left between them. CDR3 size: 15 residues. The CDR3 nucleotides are TGTGCCAGCAGCCAAGGGCAGGGCATCCAAGAGACCCAGTACTTC. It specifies CASSQGQGIQETQYF.

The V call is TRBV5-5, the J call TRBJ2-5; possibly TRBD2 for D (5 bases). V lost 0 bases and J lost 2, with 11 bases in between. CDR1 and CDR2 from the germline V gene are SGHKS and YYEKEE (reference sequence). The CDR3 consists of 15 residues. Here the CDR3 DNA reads TGTGCCAGCAGCTTGGGTGAAGGGAGACAAGAGACCCAGTACTTC. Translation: CASSLGEGRQETQYF.

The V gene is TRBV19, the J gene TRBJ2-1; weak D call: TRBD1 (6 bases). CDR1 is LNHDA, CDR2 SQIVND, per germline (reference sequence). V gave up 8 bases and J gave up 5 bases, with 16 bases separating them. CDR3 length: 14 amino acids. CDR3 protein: CASGRFGQHNEQFF. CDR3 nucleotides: TGTGCCAGTGGTAGATTCGGACAGCACAATGAGCAGTTCTTC.

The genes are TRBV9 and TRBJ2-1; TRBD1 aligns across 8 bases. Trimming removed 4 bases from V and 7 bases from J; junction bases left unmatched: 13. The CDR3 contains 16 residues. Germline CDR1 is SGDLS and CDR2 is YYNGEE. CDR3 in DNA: TGTGCCAGCAGCCCCCAGGGACAGGAAAGCGGTAATGAGCAGTTCTTC. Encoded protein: CASSPQGQESGNEQFF.

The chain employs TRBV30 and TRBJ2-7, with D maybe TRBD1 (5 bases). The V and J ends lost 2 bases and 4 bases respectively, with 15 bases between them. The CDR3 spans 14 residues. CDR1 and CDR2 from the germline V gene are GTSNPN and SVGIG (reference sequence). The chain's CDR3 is CAWSLSGPSYEQYF. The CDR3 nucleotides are TGTGCCTGGAGTCTGTCAGGGCCCTCATACGAGCAGTACTTC. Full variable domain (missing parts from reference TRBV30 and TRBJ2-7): SQTIHQWPATLVQPVGSPLSLECTVEGTSNPNLYWYRQAAGRGLQLLFYSVGIGQISSEVPQNLSASRPQDRQFILSSKKLLLSDSGFYLCAWSLSGPSYEQYFGPGTRLTVT.

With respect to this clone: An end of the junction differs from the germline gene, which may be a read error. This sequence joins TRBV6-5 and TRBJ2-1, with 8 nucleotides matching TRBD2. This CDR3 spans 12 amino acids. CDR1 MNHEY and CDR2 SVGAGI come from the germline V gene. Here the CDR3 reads CASSLGGTRMVF. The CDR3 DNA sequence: TGTGCCAGCAGCCTAGGGGGGACTAGGATGGTCTTC.

DNA for the CDR3: TGTGCCAGCAGCCAGAGGACAGGGGGGGACATTCAGTACTTC. It yields the protein CASSQRTGGDIQYF. The V and J genes are TRBV14 and TRBJ2-4; 10 bases match TRBD1. The CDR3 runs 14 residues. Trimming cost V 3 bases and J 8 bases; bases outside gene matches: 4. Germline V CDR1 and CDR2: SGHDN, FVKESK.